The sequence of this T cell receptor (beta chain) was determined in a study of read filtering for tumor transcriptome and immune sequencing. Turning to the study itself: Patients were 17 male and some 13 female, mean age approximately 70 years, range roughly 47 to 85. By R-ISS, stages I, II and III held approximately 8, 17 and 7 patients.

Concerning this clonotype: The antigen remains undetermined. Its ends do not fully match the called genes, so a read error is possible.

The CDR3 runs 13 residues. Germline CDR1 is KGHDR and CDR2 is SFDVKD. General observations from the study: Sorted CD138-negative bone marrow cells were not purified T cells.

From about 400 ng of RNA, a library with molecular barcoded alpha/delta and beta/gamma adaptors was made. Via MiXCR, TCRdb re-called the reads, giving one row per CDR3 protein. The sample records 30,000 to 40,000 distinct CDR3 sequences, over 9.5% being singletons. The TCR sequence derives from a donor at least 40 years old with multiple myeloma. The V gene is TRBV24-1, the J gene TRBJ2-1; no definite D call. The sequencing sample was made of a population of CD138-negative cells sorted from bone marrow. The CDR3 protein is CATSDPRLNERFF. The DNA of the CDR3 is TGTGCCACCAGTGACCCGAGGCTAAATGAGCGGTTCTTC.